These 28 T cell receptor beta chains were sequenced from one sample in a study of identical twins. TCRdb redid the calling of the 5' RACE reads with MiXCR, one entry per CDR3 protein. The profile shows about 260,000 distinct CDR3 sequences, 5.5% to 7% of them singletons. These same records also appear under a second study, on yellow fever vaccine responses in identical twins.

Sequenced material: memory (CD45RO+) T cells sorted from blood. These receptors came from a young woman in good health.

This clonotype was seen many times. The V gene is TRBV20-1, the J gene TRBJ2-1; possibly TRBD2 for D (6 bases). Germline V gene data show CDR1 as DFQATT and CDR2 as SNEGSKA (reference sequence). The CDR3 runs to 13 residues. V gave up 1 base and J gave up 10 bases, with 14 bases separating them. The CDR3 is CSARGTREWEQFF. CDR3 in DNA: TGCAGTGCTAGAGGGACCCGGGAGTGGGAGCAGTTCTTC.

This clonotype was recorded at least ten times. The V gene is TRBV7-3, the J gene TRBJ2-6, with D unresolved. Trimming left V 3 bases short and J 1 base short, with 7 bases between. CDR3 length: 15 amino acids. Germline CDR1 SGHTA, CDR2 FQGTGA. The CDR3 loop is CASSFGTSGANVLTF. The CDR3 nucleotides read TGTGCCAGCAGCTTCGGAACTTCTGGGGCCAACGTCCTGACTTTC.

The chain is built from TRBV6-4 and TRBJ1-5; D gene unclear. The length of the CDR3 is 13 residues. V was trimmed by 2 bases and J by 7 bases, leaving 9 bases between them. CDR1 and CDR2 from the germline V gene are MRHNA and SNTAGT. CDR3 nucleotides: TGTGCCAGCAGTGACAGGGATGGGCAGCCCCAGCATTTT. Protein sequence: CASSDRDGQPQHF.

This clonotype was observed many times. This chain uses TRBV5-1 with TRBJ2-7; D may be TRBD1 (6 bases). The CDR3 has 13 residues. Trimming stripped 0 bases from V and 6 bases from J, with 10 bases between. Germline V gene lookup returns CDR1 SGHRS and CDR2 YFSETQ. CDR3 nucleotides: TGCGCCAGCAGCTTGGACAGGGAAGGCGAGCAGTACGTC. The encoded protein is CASSLDREGEQYV.

The V gene is TRBV6-5, the J gene TRBJ2-7, with a possible D match to TRBD2 (6 bases). CDR3 length: 12 amino acids. Germline V gives CDR1 MNHEY, CDR2 SVGAGI. The V and J ends lost 11 bases and 2 bases respectively, with 13 bases between them. The CDR3 protein is CAFAGRPYEQYV. Written as DNA, the CDR3 is TGTGCCTTCGCAGGGAGGCCCTACGAGCAGTACGTC.

CDR3: CASSPWGSPLHF. The CDR3 DNA follows: TGTGCCAGCAGCCCGTGGGGGTCACCCCTCCACTTT. This chain joins TRBV11-2 and TRBJ1-6; D perhaps matches TRBD1 (5 bases). Trimming cost V 5 bases and J 10 bases, with 9 bases left between them. The CDR3 extends over 12 amino acids. CDR1 and CDR2 from the germline V gene are SGHAT and FQNNGV.

This clonotype was found many times. This chain links TRBV11-3 with TRBJ2-5; D may match TRBD1 or TRBD2 (5 bases each). V dropped 6 bases and J dropped 4 bases, with 18 bases sitting between them. The germline CDR1 and CDR2 sequences are SGHNT and YENEEA. This CDR3 has 15 residues. The CDR3 spells CASSSDTGKIETQYF. CDR3 DNA sequence: TGTGCCAGCAGTTCGGACACGGGGAAGATAGAGACCCAGTACTTC.

There are a few counts of this clonotype. This rearrangement joins TRBV10-3 to TRBJ2-1; 7 nucleotides line up with TRBD2. The CDR3 is 12 residues long. Germline V gives CDR1 ENHRY, CDR2 SYGVKD. The V and J ends lost 4 bases and 7 bases, in that order; junction bases with no gene match: 1. This CDR3 is CAISGGGNEQFF. The DNA of the CDR3 is TGTGCCATCAGTGGGGGAGGGAATGAGCAGTTCTTC.

This clonotype showed up just a few times. This chain connects TRBV7-2 to TRBJ2-4; D might be TRBD2 (6 bases). The CDR3 loop spans 16 amino acids. Looked up from germline, CDR1 is SGHTA and CDR2 is FQGNSA. The V end lost 1 base, the J end lost 0 bases, and 10 bases lay between the germline ends. The CDR3 loop is CASSLVWRGAKNIQYF. The CDR3 DNA sequence: TGTGCCAGCAGCTTAGTCTGGCGGGGAGCCAAAAACATTCAGTACTTC.

This clonotype occurred a few times. The chain couples TRBV20-1 to TRBJ1-2, with D possibly being TRBD1 (5 bases). The CDR3 runs 14 residues. Germline V CDR1 and CDR2: DFQATT, SNEGSKA (reference sequence). The germline V and J ends were trimmed by 6 bases and 0 bases, with 14 bases remaining between them. CDR3 bases: TGCAGTGCAACTGGGGCAGGAGCTAACTATGGCTACACCTTC. Translated: CSATGAGANYGYTF.

This sequence joins TRBV9 and TRBJ2-7, with D possibly matching TRBD2 (6 bases). This CDR3 has 14 residues. Germline V lookup: CDR1 SGDLS, CDR2 YYNGEE. Trimming removed 0 bases from V and 6 bases from J, with 13 bases in between. For the CDR3, the DNA is TGTGCCAGCAGCGTAGTGCAGCAGGGAGGCGAGCAGTACTTC. Translated: CASSVVQQGGEQYF.

The sample holds many counts of this clonotype. V and J are TRBV12-3 or TRBV12-4 and TRBJ2-7; D might be TRBD1 or TRBD2, each matching 6 bases. This CDR3 region has 15 residues. Trimming cost V 7 bases and J 0 bases, with 16 bases left between them. CDR3: CASTQGFGSSYEQYF. The CDR3 DNA is TGTGCCAGCACTCAGGGGTTCGGGAGCTCCTACGAGCAGTACTTC.

This clonotype was picked up many times. V gene TRBV27 combines with J gene TRBJ2-7; D is unresolved. Trimming stripped 7 bases from V and 0 bases from J, with 10 bases between. CDR1 and CDR2 (germline): MNHEY, SMNVEV (reference sequence). This CDR3 is built from 13 residues. The CDR3 DNA follows: TGTGCCAGCAAAAAGCCTAACTCCTACGAGCAGTACTTC. As protein: CASKKPNSYEQYF.

This clonotype was seen only a few times. V usage is TRBV5-1 and J usage is TRBJ2-1, with D uncertain. V was clipped by 0 bases and J by 5 bases, with 9 bases between them. Germline CDR1 is SGHRS and CDR2 is YFSETQ. The CDR3 has 14 amino acids. CDR3 bases: TGCGCCAGCAGCTTGGAACAACAGAACAATGAGCAGTTCTTC. This gives the protein CASSLEQQNNEQFF.

This clonotype was counted ten times or more. The gene calls are TRBV28 and TRBJ2-7, with unresolved D. The CDR3 is 12 amino acids. V was shortened by 5 bases and J by 2 bases, with 7 bases between the two germline ends. The germline V gene encodes CDR1 MDHEN and CDR2 SYDVKM. The CDR3 loop is CASSPTTYEQYV. CDR3 DNA: TGTGCCAGCAGTCCAACAACCTACGAGCAGTACGTC.

This clonotype was observed a handful of times. This chain connects TRBV6-2 or TRBV6-3 to TRBJ2-2, with D perhaps TRBD2 (6 bases). Germline CDR1 MNHEY, CDR2 SVGEGT. The CDR3 loop spans 19 amino acids. Trimming took 2 bases from V and 4 from J, leaving 23 bases between them. The CDR3 coding sequence is TGTGCCAGCAGTTACAAGGGTCCGACGTCCCCCGGGGGCACCGGGGAGCTGTTTTTT. This codes for CASSYKGPTSPGGTGELFF.

This clonotype showed up just a few times. The chain joins TRBV2 to TRBJ1-1, with D perhaps TRBD1 (5 bases). The CDR3 runs to 13 residues. Germline V gene data show CDR1 as SNHLY and CDR2 as FYNNEI. The V end was cut by 2 bases, the J end by 7 bases, with 11 bases between. CDR3: CASSETGGYEAFF. The CDR3 coding sequence is TGTGCCAGCAGTGAAACGGGGGGATATGAAGCTTTCTTT. Full variable domain (rest looked up from reference TRBV2 and TRBJ1-1): EPEVTQTPSHQVTQMGQEVILRCVPISNHLYFYWYRQILGQKVEFLVSFYNNEISEKSEIFDDQFSVERPDGSNFTLKIRSTKLEDSAMYFCASSETGGYEAFFGQGTRLTVV.

This clonotype showed up just a few times. The rearrangement joins TRBV11-2 to TRBJ2-1, with TRBD1 matching 9 bases. CDR1 and CDR2 from the germline V gene are SGHAT and FQNNGV. After removal of 5 bases from V and 3 bases from J, the junction contained 5 bases not matched to a gene. The CDR3 has 15 residues. This CDR3 is CASSARDRDYNEQFF. The CDR3 coding sequence is TGTGCCAGCAGCGCCCGGGACAGGGACTACAATGAGCAGTTCTTC.

This clonotype was found a few times. The chain joins TRBV28 to TRBJ2-3; tentatively, D is TRBD2 (6 bases). The CDR3 has 15 amino acids. The germline V gene encodes CDR1 MDHEN and CDR2 SYDVKM. The ends were cut back, 3 bases at V and 2 bases at J, with 12 bases in the middle. CDR3 in DNA: TGTGCCAGCAGTTTGCGGCGGGGCTTCACAGATACGCAGTATTTT. It specifies CASSLRRGFTDTQYF. Using reference TRBV28 and TRBJ2-3 for the parts outside the CDR3, the full variable domain is DVKVTQSSRYLVKRTGEKVFLECVQDMDHENMFWYRQDPGLGLRLIYFSYDVKMKEKGDIPEGYSVSREKKERFSLILESASTNQTSMYLCASSLRRGFTDTQYFGPGTRLTVL.

This clonotype was observed a handful of times. This chain links TRBV10-3 with TRBJ1-2, with D perhaps TRBD1 (6 bases). This CDR3 spans 13 amino acids. V was cut by 3 bases and J by 6 bases, with 11 bases left in between. In germline, CDR1 is ENHRY, CDR2 SYGVKD. CDR3 nucleotide sequence: TGTGCCATCAGTGAAGGGGGGGGTAATGGCTACACCTTC. It specifies CAISEGGGNGYTF.

The chain carries TRBV28 and TRBJ2-3, with 10 bases lining up with TRBD2. Trimming cost V 7 bases and J 1 base; bases outside gene matches: 8. The CDR3 has 16 amino acids. Germline loops: CDR1 MDHEN, CDR2 SYDVKM. CDR3 in DNA: TGTGCCAGCATCAAGAGCGGGAGGGCAGGCACAGATACGCAGTATTTT. Translating it yields CASIKSGRAGTDTQYF.

The chain uses TRBV7-6 and TRBJ2-2; D is undetermined. CDR1 and CDR2 (germline): SGHVS, FNYEAQ. The germline V and J ends were trimmed by 5 bases and 2 bases, with 12 bases remaining between them. This CDR3 comprises 15 residues. The CDR3 sequence is CASSLVSANTGELFF. CDR3 DNA: TGTGCCAGCAGCCTGGTCTCGGCAAACACCGGGGAGCTGTTTTTT.

The chain carries TRBV3-1 and TRBJ1-2; no clear D gene. Germline V gene data show CDR1 as LGHDT and CDR2 as YNNKEL (reference sequence). The CDR3 is made up of 16 amino acids. Trimming took 4 bases from V and 4 from J, leaving 19 bases between them. CDR3 sequence reads: CASSLGGPQNTYGYTF. The DNA for the CDR3 is TGTGCCAGCAGCCTGGGTGGTCCCCAAAATACCTATGGCTACACCTTC.

CDR3: CASSSHRYTPDTQYF. DNA of the CDR3: TGTGCCAGCAGTTCCCACCGTTATACCCCAGATACGCAGTATTTT. The rearrangement uses TRBV28 and TRBJ2-3, with unresolved D. The CDR3 consists of 15 residues. V was clipped by 4 bases and J by 4 bases, with 15 bases between them. Germline lookup yields CDR1 MDHEN and CDR2 SYDVKM.

This clonotype was observed a few times. The CDR3 region is CASSLLVAGDSYEQYF. As DNA, the CDR3 is TGTGCCAGCAGCTTATTGGTAGCGGGAGACTCTTACGAGCAGTACTTC. The chain couples TRBV7-9 to TRBJ2-7, with TRBD2 matching 9 bases. CDR3 length: 16 amino acids. J lost 4 bases, V lost 2 bases, and 9 bases had no gene match. The germline gives CDR1 SEHNR, CDR2 FQNEAQ (reference sequence).

This clonotype was seen more than once but under ten times. The chain combines TRBV2 with TRBJ2-7; 10 positions agree with TRBD2. Germline CDR1 and CDR2: SNHLY and FYNNEI. J was trimmed by 9 bases and V by 0 bases; bases with no gene match: 11. There are 16 residues in the CDR3. CDR3 amino acids: CASSEALPSGGIRQYV. The CDR3 nucleotides are TGTGCCAGCAGTGAAGCGCTGCCTAGCGGGGGCATACGGCAGTACGTC.

In this sample, this clonotype turned up many times. V is TRBV6-1 and J is TRBJ2-1; the match to TRBD2 covers 7 bases. This CDR3 spans 15 amino acids. The ends lost 4 bases at V and 0 bases at J; junction bases unmatched: 3. Germline CDR1 and CDR2: MNHNS and SASEGT. The CDR3 loop is CASSGGGSSYNEQFF. For the CDR3, the DNA is TGTGCCAGCAGTGGTGGCGGGAGCTCCTACAATGAGCAGTTCTTC.

The sample holds many counts of this clonotype. The chain has TRBV21-1 and TRBJ2-5; the table's D call of TRBD2 was not tested on the DNA. TRBV21-1 is a pseudogene segment. The CDR3 is 16 residues long. CDR3 in DNA: TGTGCCAGCAGCAAAGCGGGACTAGCGGTCCAAGAGACCCAGTACTTC. This codes for CASSKAGLAVQETQYF.